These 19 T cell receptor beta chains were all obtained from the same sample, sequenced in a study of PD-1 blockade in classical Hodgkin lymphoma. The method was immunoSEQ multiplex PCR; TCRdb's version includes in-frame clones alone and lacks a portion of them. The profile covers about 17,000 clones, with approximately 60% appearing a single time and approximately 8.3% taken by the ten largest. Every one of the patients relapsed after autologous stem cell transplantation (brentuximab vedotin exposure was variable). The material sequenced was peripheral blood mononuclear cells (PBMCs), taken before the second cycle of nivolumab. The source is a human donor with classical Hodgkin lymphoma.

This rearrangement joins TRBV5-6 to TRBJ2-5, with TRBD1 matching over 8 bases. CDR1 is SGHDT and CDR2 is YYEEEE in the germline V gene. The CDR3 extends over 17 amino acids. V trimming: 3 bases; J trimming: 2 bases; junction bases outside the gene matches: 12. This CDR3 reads CASSSSVCRGLQETQYF. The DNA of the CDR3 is TGTGCCAGCAGCTCCTCGGTTTGCAGGGGGCTGCAAGAGACCCAGTACTTC.

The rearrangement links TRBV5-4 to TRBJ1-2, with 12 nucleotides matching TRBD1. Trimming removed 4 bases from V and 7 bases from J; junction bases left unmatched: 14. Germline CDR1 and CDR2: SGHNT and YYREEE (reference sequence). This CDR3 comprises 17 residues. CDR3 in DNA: TGTGCCAGCAGCCCCGGGACAGGGGGCGCTTCGCTTCTTGGCTACACCTTC. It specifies CASSPGTGGASLLGYTF.

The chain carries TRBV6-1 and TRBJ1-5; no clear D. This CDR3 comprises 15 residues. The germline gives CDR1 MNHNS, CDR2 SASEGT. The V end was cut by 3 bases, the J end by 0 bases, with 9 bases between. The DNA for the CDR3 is TGTGCCAGCAGTGACTTAGGGATTAGCAATCAGCCCCAGCATTTT. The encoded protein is CASSDLGISNQPQHF.

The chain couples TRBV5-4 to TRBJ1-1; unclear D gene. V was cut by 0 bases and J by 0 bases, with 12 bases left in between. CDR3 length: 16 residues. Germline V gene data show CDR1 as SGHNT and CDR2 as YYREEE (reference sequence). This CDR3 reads CASSLGEGNMNTEAFF. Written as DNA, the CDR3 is TGTGCCAGCAGCTTGGGGGAGGGCAACATGAACACTGAAGCTTTCTTT.

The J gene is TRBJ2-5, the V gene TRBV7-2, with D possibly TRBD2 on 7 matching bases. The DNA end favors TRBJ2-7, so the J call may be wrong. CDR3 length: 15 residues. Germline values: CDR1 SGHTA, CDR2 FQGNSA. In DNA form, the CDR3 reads TGTGCCAGCAGCCCAAGCGGGACATTCTCCTACGAGCAGTACTTC. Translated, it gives CASSPSGTFSYEQYF.

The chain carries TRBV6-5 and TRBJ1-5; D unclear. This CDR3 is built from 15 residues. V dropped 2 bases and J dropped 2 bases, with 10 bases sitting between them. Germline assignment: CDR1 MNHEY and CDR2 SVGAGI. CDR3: CASSYDLLGNQPQHF. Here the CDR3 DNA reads TGTGCCAGCAGTTACGACCTCCTCGGCAATCAGCCCCAGCATTTT.

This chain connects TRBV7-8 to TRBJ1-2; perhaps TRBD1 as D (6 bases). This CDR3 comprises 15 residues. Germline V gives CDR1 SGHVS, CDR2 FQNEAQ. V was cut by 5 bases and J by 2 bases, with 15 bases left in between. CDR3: CASSRWPDRNYGYTF. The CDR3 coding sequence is TGTGCCAGCAGCCGCTGGCCCGACAGGAACTATGGCTACACCTTC.

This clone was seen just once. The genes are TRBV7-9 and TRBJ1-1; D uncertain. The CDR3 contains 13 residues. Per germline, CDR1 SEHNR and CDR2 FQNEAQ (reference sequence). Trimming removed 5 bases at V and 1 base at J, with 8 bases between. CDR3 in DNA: TGTGCCAGCAGCCGCTACACGAACACTGAAGCTTTCTTT. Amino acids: CASSRYTNTEAFF.

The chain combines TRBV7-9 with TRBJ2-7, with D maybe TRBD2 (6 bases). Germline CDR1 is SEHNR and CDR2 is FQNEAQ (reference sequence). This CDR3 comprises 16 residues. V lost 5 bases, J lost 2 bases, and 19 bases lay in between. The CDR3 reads CASSPLRGLGPYEQYF. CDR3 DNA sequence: TGTGCCAGCAGCCCGCTTCGGGGACTTGGGCCCTACGAGCAGTACTTC.

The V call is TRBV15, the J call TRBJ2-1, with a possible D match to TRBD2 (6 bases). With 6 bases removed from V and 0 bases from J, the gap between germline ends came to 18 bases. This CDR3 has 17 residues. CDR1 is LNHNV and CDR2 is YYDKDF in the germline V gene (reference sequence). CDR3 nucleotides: TGTGCCACCAGGAAGTTGGTGGGAGGTTCCTCCTACAATGAGCAGTTCTTC. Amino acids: CATRKLVGGSSYNEQFF. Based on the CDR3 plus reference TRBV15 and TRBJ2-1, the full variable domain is DAMVIQNPRYQVTQFGKPVTLSCSQTLNHNVMYWYQQKSSQAPKLLFHYYDKDFNNEADTPDNFQSRRPNTSFCFLDIRSPGLGDTAMYLCATRKLVGGSSYNEQFFGPGTRLTVL.

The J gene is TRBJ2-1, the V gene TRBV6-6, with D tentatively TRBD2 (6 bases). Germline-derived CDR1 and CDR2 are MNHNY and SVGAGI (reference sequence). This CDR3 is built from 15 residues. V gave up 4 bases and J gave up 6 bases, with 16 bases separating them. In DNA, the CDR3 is TGTGCCAGCAGTTTTATAGCGGAACATTTCAATGAGCAGTTCTTC. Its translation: CASSFIAEHFNEQFF.

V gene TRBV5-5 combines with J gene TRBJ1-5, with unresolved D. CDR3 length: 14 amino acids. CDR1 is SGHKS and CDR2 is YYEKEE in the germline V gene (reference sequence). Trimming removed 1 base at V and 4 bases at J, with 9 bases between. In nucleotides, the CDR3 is TGTGCCAGCAGCTTGAGGCCAGCTAATCAGCCCCAGCATTTT. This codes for CASSLRPANQPQHF.

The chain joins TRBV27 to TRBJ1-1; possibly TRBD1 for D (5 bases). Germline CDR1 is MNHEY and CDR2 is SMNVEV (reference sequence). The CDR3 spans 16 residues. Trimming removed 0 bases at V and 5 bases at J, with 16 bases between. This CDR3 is CASSLSGWGGLTEAFF. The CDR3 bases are TGTGCCAGCAGTTTATCGGGCTGGGGGGGGTTGACTGAAGCTTTCTTT.

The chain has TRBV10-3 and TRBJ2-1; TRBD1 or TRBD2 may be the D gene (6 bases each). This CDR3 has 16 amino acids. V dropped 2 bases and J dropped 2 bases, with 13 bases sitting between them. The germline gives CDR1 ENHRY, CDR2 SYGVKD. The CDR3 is CAISEGSRGAYNEQFF. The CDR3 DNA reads TGTGCCATCAGTGAGGGTTCAAGGGGGGCCTACAATGAGCAGTTCTTC.

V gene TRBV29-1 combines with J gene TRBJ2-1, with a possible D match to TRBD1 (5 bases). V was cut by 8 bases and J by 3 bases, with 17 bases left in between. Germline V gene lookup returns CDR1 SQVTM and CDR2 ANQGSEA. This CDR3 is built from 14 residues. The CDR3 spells CSTQPDDSYNEQFF. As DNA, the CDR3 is TGCAGCACCCAACCTGATGACAGCTACAATGAGCAGTTCTTC.

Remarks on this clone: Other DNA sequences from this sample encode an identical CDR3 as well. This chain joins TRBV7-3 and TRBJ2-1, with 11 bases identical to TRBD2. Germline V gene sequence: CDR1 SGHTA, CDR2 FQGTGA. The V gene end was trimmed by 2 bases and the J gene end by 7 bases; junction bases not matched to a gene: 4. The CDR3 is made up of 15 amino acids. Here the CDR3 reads CASSLVLAGENEQFF. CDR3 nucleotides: TGTGCCAGCAGCTTAGTACTAGCGGGAGAGAATGAGCAGTTCTTC.

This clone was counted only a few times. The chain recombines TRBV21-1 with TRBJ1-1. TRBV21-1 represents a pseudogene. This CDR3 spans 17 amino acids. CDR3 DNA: TGTGCCAGCAGCCCCGTGATGCGGGGGATTTTGGGCACTGAAGCTTTCTTT. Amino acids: CASSPVMRGILGTEAFF.

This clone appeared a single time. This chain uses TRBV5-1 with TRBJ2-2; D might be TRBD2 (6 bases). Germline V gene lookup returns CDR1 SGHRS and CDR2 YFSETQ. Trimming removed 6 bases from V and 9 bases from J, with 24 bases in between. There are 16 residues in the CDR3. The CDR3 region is CASKRSVLAEHRELFF. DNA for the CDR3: TGCGCCAGCAAGAGAAGCGTATTAGCGGAACACCGGGAGCTGTTTTTT.

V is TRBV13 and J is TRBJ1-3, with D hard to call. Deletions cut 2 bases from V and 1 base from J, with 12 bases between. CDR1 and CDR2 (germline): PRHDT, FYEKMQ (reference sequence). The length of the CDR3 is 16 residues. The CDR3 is CASSLQTVGSGNTIYF. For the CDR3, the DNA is TGTGCCAGCAGCTTACAAACAGTGGGGTCTGGAAACACCATATATTTT.